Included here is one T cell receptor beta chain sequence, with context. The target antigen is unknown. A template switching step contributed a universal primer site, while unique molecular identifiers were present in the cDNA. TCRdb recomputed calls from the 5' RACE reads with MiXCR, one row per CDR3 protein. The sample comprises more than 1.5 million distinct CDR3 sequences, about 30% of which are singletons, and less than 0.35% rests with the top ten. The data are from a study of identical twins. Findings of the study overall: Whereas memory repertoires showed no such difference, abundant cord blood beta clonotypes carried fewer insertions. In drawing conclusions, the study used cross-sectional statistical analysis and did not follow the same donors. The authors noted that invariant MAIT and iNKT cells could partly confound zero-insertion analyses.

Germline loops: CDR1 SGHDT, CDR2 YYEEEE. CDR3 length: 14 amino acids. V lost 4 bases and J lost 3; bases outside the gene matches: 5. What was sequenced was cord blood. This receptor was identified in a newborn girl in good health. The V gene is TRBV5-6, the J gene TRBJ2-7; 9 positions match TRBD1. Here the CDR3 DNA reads TGTGCCAGCAGCACCGGGACAGGGTTCTACGAGCAGTACTTC. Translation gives CASSTGTGFYEQYF.